This note documents a single T cell receptor beta chain sequence. These data originate in a study of glioma-infiltrating T cells after dendritic cell vaccination. About the study: The vaccine used monocyte-derived dendritic cells pulsed overnight with autologous tumor lysate.

Germline CDR1 is SGHNT and CDR2 is YENEEA. CDR3 size: 13 residues. V was shortened by 5 bases and J by 4 bases, with 11 bases between the two germline ends. This table comes from immunoSEQ multiplex PCR, and its TCRdb copy is limited to in-frame clones, with some not included. The table lists fewer than 95,000 clones, 85% of them singletons, with 8.5% in the top ten. Stated time point: after dendritic cell vaccination, including at tumor progression/relapse. Blood PBMC samples: pre-vaccination, two weeks post third vaccination, and at tumor progression. The chain joins TRBV11-3 to TRBJ1-1; D uncertain. Sequenced here: blood, sampled after dendritic cell vaccination. The sequence derives from a human donor with glioblastoma. The CDR3, as DNA: TGTGCCAGCAGCCAGGCCCTGGGCACTGAAGCTTTCTTT. Translation gives CASSQALGTEAFF. The variable domain in full, with the rest retrieved from reference TRBV11-3 and TRBJ1-1, is EAGVVQSPRYKIIEKKQPVAFWCNPISGHNTLYWYLQNLGQGPELLIRYENEEAVDDSQLPKDRFSAERLKGVDSTLKIQPAELGDSAVYLCASSQALGTEAFFGQGTRLTVV.